This T cell receptor beta chain was retrieved from a study of blood T cell repertoires in COVID-19. Study context: The United States, Italy and Spain supplied acute and convalescent COVID-19 samples. PBMCs, B-cell-depleted T cells, or T cells were the source of the cDNA or gDNA that made up the material.

In the original workflow: Scientists estimated how many nucleated cells there were by amplifying reference gene primers. Repertoires were generated with immunoSEQ multiplex PCR, while TCRdb's copy carries only in-frame clones and drops some. V and J calls and clone size are copied from that table; D and trimming were computed from the DNA. Of about 160,000 clones listed, around 85% were seen once; the top ten hold less than 3.5%. The CDR3 spans 17 residues. Germline V gene sequence: CDR1 SGHNT, CDR2 YENEEA. J was trimmed by 6 bases and V by 5 bases; bases with no gene match: 15. The J gene is TRBJ1-2, the V gene TRBV11-3, with 10 bases fitting TRBD1. The TCR originated in a human donor with acute or convalescent COVID-19. The donor label of this sample is uncertain. The sample consisted of peripheral blood. CDR3 amino acids: CASSGWGQGPLLDGYTF. In DNA, the CDR3 is TGTGCCAGCAGCGGCTGGGGACAGGGGCCTTTATTAGATGGCTACACCTTC.